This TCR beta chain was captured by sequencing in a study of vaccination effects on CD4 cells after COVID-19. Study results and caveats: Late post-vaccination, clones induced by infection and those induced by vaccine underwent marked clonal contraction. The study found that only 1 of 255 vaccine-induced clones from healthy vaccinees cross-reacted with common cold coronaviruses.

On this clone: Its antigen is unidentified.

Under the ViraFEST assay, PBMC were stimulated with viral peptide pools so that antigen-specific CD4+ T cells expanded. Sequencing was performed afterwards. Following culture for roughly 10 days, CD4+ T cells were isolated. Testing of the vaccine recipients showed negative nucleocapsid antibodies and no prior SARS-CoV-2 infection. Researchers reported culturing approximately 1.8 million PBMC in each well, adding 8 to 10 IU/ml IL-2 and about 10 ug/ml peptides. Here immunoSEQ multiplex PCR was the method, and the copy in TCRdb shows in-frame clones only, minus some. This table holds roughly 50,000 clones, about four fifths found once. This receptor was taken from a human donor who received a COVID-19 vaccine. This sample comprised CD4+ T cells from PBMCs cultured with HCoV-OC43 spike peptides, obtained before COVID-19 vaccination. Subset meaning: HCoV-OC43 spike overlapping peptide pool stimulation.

CDR3 sequence: CAWGTGFDQPQHF. CDR3 DNA sequence: TGTGCCTGGGGGACAGGGTTCGATCAGCCCCAGCATTTT. The rearrangement links TRBV30 to TRBJ1-5; TRBD1 matches 9 bases. In germline, CDR1 is GTSNPN, CDR2 SVGIG (reference sequence). V lost 5 bases, J lost 5 bases, and 4 bases stayed unmatched. The length of the CDR3 is 13 residues.